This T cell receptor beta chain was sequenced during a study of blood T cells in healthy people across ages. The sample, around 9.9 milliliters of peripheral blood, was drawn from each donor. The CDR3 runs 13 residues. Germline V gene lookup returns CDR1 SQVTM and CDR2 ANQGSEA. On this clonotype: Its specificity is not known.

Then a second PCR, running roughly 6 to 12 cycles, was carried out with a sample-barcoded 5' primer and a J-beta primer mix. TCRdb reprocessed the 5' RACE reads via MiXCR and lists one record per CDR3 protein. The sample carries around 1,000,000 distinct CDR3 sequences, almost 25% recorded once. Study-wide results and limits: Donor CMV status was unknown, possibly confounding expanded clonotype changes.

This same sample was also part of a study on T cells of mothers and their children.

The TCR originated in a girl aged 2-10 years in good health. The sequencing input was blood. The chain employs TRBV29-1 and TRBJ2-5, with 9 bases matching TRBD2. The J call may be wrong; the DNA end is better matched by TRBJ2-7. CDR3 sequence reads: CSVSGGNPYEQYF. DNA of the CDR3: TGCAGCGTTAGCGGGGGGAACCCCTACGAGCAGTACTTC.